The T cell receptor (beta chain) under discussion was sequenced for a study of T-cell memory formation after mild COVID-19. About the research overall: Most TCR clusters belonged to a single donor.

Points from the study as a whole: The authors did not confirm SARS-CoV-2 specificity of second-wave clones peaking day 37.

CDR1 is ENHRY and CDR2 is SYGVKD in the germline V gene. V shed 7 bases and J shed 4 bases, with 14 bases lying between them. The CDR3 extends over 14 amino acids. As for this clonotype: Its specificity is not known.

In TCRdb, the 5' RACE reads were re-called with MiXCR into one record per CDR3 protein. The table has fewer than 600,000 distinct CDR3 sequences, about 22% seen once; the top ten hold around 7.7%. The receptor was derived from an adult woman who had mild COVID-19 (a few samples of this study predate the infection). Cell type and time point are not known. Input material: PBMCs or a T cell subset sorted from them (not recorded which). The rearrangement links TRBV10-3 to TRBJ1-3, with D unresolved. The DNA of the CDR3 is TGTGCCATCAATCCTGGCACGATCGGAAACACCATATATTTT. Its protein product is CAINPGTIGNTIYF.